These 15 T cell receptor beta chains were sequenced from one sample in a study of Graves' ophthalmopathy and Graves' hyperthyroidism. As the template, RNA transcripts were used to amplify TCR beta CDR3 regions. RT-PCR in the first round used HTBI primers; a second-round multiplex PCR followed. TCRdb reprocessed the multiplex PCR reads with MiXCR, giving one entry per CDR3 protein. The sample contains roughly 50,000 distinct CDR3 sequences, 50% of which appear only once. Sequenced sample: peripheral blood. Receptors originate from an adult man with Graves' ophthalmopathy.

This clonotype was picked up many times. The chain is built from TRBV20-1 and TRBJ1-2; 8 positions match TRBD1. Germline V lookup: CDR1 DFQATT, CDR2 SNEGSKA (reference sequence). This CDR3 contains 15 residues. Trimming at V came to 5 bases and at J to 5 bases, leaving 13 bases not matched to a gene. The CDR3 spells CSAQRPGGLDYGYTF. The CDR3 coding sequence is TGCAGTGCTCAAAGACCAGGGGGCCTGGATTATGGCTACACCTTC.

This chain joins TRBV2 and TRBJ2-3, with TRBD2 matching over 13 bases. This CDR3 has 16 residues. The V and J ends lost 4 bases and 3 bases, in that order; junction bases with no gene match: 4. The germline V gene encodes CDR1 SNHLY and CDR2 FYNNEI. CDR3 nucleotides: TGTGCCAGCAGTGGCGGGACTAGCGGGAAAACAGATACGCAGTATTTT. This encodes CASSGGTSGKTDTQYF.

Ten or more counts support this clonotype. The V call is TRBV20-1, the J call TRBJ1-2, with TRBD1 matching over 8 bases. Germline CDR1 reads DFQATT; CDR2 reads SNEGSKA (reference sequence). CDR3 length: 16 amino acids. J gave up 4 bases and V 6 bases, and 16 bases lay outside the gene matches. This CDR3 reads CSAQTKAGQDLYGYTF. The CDR3 DNA reads as TGCAGTGCCCAAACTAAGGCGGGACAGGATCTCTATGGCTACACCTTC.

The chain carries TRBV19 and TRBJ2-7; D is perhaps TRBD1 or TRBD2 (5 bases each). Germline lookup yields CDR1 LNHDA and CDR2 SQIVND (reference sequence). Trimming took 5 bases from V and 3 from J, leaving 11 bases between them. The CDR3 loop spans 13 amino acids. The CDR3 here is CASSGGLSYEQYF. DNA of the CDR3: TGTGCCAGTAGTGGGGGTTTGAGCTACGAGCAGTACTTC.

This chain connects TRBV7-2 to TRBJ2-2, with D possibly TRBD1 on 5 matching bases. With 5 bases removed from V and 5 bases from J, the gap between germline ends came to 21 bases. This CDR3 has 17 residues. The germline V gene has CDR1 SGHTA and CDR2 FQGNSA. DNA of the CDR3: TGTGCCAGCAGCCTAGAGTACCAGGGTCTACCTACCGGGGAGCTGTTTTTT. It is translated as CASSLEYQGLPTGELFF. Drawing the rest from reference TRBV7-2 and TRBJ2-2, the complete variable domain is GAGVSQSPSNKVTEKGKDVELRCDPISGHTALYWYRQSLGQGLEFLIYFQGNSAPDKSGLPSDRFSAERTGGSVSTLTIQRTQQEDSAVYLCASSLEYQGLPTGELFFGEGSRLTVL.

A note on this clonotype: The germline gene is not matched at one end of the junction; a read error may be the cause. The chain has TRBV2 and TRBJ2-3; 10 positions match TRBD1. The CDR3 extends over 16 amino acids. Germline V gene sequence: CDR1 SNHLY, CDR2 FYNNEI. CDR3 nucleotide sequence: TGTGCCAGCAGTGGGGGGGACAGGGGAGACACAGATACGCAGTACTTT. It translates to CASSGGDRGDTDTQYF. Filled out from reference TRBV2 and TRBJ2-3, the complete variable domain reads EPEVTQTPSHQVTQMGQEVILRCVPISNHLYFYWYRQILGQKVEFLVSFYNNEISEKSEIFDDQFSVERPDGSNFTLKIRSTKLEDSAMYFCASSGGDRGDTDTQYFGPGTRLTVL.

This clonotype occurred many times. The chain uses TRBV6-1 and TRBJ2-5; perhaps D is TRBD1 or TRBD2 (5 bases each). The V gene's germline CDR1 is MNHNS and CDR2 SASEGT. The CDR3 has 14 residues. V was pared by 8 bases and J by 2 bases, with 15 bases between. The CDR3 DNA reads as TGTGCCAGCCGCCGCCGGGACGATCAAGAGACCCAGTACTTC. Translated, it gives CASRRRDDQETQYF.

The rearrangement joins TRBV20-1 to TRBJ2-7; 13 bases map to TRBD2. The CDR3 contains 16 residues. V lost 0 bases, J lost 5 bases, and 7 bases stayed unmatched. Germline-derived CDR1 and CDR2 are DFQATT and SNEGSKA (reference sequence). CDR3 DNA sequence: TGCAGTGCTAGAGACTTAGGACTAGCGGGAGCCAACGAGCAGTACTTC. Protein product: CSARDLGLAGANEQYF.

This clonotype is a singleton in its sample. At one boundary the junction diverges from the germline segment, which might be a read error. The CDR3 region is CNARDPGTANTGELFF. The CDR3 DNA reads TGCAATGCTAGAGATCCCGGAACAGCAAACACCGGGGAGCTGTTTTTT. The chain has TRBV20-1 and TRBJ2-2; the D is unclear. The germline V gene has CDR1 DFQATT and CDR2 SNEGSKA (reference sequence). CDR3 length equals 16 residues.

This clonotype was observed many times. This chain joins TRBV9 and TRBJ1-2; D perhaps matches TRBD1 (6 bases). This CDR3 is 16 amino acids long. Trimming shortened V by 4 bases and J by 3 bases, and 19 bases separated the two germline ends. Germline CDR1 reads SGDLS; CDR2 reads YYNGEE. CDR3 nucleotide sequence: TGTGCCAGCAGCTCTCCAGGGGTGGGACTAGACTATGGCTACACCTTC. This encodes CASSSPGVGLDYGYTF.

In regard to this clonotype: This sequence may be a read error, since a much larger clone differs from it by one base. The CDR3 DNA sequence: TGTGTCAGCAGTCTCAACTCCGGGAACCCAGCCGAGACCCAGTACTTC. Translation: CVSSLNSGNPAETQYF. The V gene is TRBV27, the J gene TRBJ2-5; weak D call: TRBD2 (5 bases). Germline CDR1 reads MNHEY; CDR2 reads SMNVEV (reference sequence). This CDR3 has 16 residues.

The sample holds a few counts of this clonotype. The chain has TRBV5-6 and TRBJ1-3; D ambiguous. This CDR3 is built from 13 residues. Trimming stripped 2 bases from V and 4 bases from J, with 7 bases between. The germline gives CDR1 SGHDT, CDR2 YYEEEE. CDR3 nucleotide sequence: TGTGCCAGCAGCTTTGCTAGCGGAAACACCATATATTTT. This gives the protein CASSFASGNTIYF.

The V call is TRBV7-3, the J call TRBJ1-1; possible D gene TRBD1, 5 bases. CDR3 size: 14 residues. V was cut by 4 bases and J by 8 bases, with 17 bases left in between. Germline values: CDR1 SGHTA, CDR2 FQGTGA. CDR3 loop: CASSSNSRGTEAFF. The DNA for the CDR3 is TGTGCCAGCAGCTCAAACTCCCGGGGCACGGAAGCTTTCTTT.

As concerns this clonotype: The DNA is omitted, as the CDR3 cannot be located on it reliably, and the CDR3 follows TCRdb's listing. The gene calls are TRBV25-1 and TRBJ2-6; the table's D gene call, TRBD2, was not cross checked with the DNA. Both ends counted, the CDR3 spans 23 residues. Germline V gene data show CDR1 as MGHDK and CDR2 as SYGVNS. CDR3 sequence reads: CASTTNTGNSPLHFGNGTNVLTF.

The chain has TRBV7-2 and TRBJ1-2; TRBD1 is a possible D gene (6 bases). The CDR3 totals 14 residues. Germline CDR1 is SGHTA and CDR2 is FQGNSA. V lost 5 bases to trimming and J lost 8 bases, with 18 bases between them. The CDR3 protein is CASSPSNRVNGYTF. The CDR3 coding sequence is TGTGCCAGCAGCCCCTCCAACAGGGTAAACGGCTACACCTTC.